Presented here are 3 T cell receptor beta chains from one specimen sequenced in a study of T cells in localized non-small cell lung cancer. Repertoires were generated with immunoSEQ multiplex PCR, while TCRdb's copy carries only in-frame clones and drops some. The data hold roughly 16,000 clones, with 80% to 90% observed a single time. Sequencing used peripheral blood, obtained before any cancer treatment. These receptors originate from a male donor aged 60 or over with stage II squamous cell lung carcinoma.

The V gene is TRBV5-1, the J gene TRBJ2-1; TRBD1 aligns across 9 bases. This CDR3 has 15 residues. With V trimmed by 3 bases and J by 3 bases, 4 bases remained unmatched. Germline V gives CDR1 SGHRS, CDR2 YFSETQ. Here the CDR3 reads CASSYLGQGYNEQFF. The CDR3 DNA reads TGCGCCAGCAGCTACCTGGGACAGGGCTACAATGAGCAGTTCTTC.

This chain uses TRBV10-1 with TRBJ1-2, with 9 bases matching TRBD1. Trimming cost V 7 bases and J 3 bases; bases outside gene matches: 12. CDR1 and CDR2 (germline): WNHNN, SYGVQD (reference sequence). The CDR3 extends over 16 amino acids. CDR3 nucleotide sequence: TGCGCCAGCAACATATTACAGGGGGCGGGGGACTATGGCTACACCTTC. Translated: CASNILQGAGDYGYTF.

In its sample, this clone was seen once. The rearrangement joins TRBV18 to TRBJ1-2, with D possibly being TRBD1 (6 bases). The CDR3 length is 16 residues. Germline V gives CDR1 KGHSH, CDR2 LQKENI. Trimming took 2 bases from V and 5 from J, leaving 18 bases between them. CDR3 amino acids: CASSPLGQQSLYGYTF. Written as DNA, the CDR3 is TGTGCCAGCTCACCATTAGGACAGCAGTCCCTATATGGCTACACCTTC.